The 23 T cell receptor beta chains below come from one sample, sequenced in a study of blood T cell repertoires in COVID-19. Generated by immunoSEQ multiplex PCR, the TCRdb table keeps only in-frame clones and is missing some. Here the sample spans approximately 82,000 clones, around four fifths being singletons. Sequenced sample: peripheral blood. Receptors originate from a woman in her seventies with active or convalescent COVID-19.

This sequence joins TRBV12-3 or TRBV12-4 and TRBJ2-2; the D is unclear. The V and J ends lost 2 bases and 4 bases respectively, with 5 bases between them. This CDR3 is 13 amino acids long. The CDR3 bases are TGTGCCAGCAGTTTATCTCTCACCGGGGAGCTGTTTTTT. Translation: CASSLSLTGELFF.

V gene TRBV28 combines with J gene TRBJ1-4, with 7 bases aligning to TRBD1. From germline, CDR1 is MDHEN and CDR2 SYDVKM. The CDR3 is 17 amino acids. The trim removed 6 bases at V and 5 bases at J, leaving 15 bases unmatched. CDR3 nucleotides: TGTGCCAGCAGATCAGGTCTTCCGGGACAGATAAATGAAAAACTGTTTTTT. Amino acid sequence: CASRSGLPGQINEKLFF. Supplemented by reference TRBV28 and TRBJ1-4, the full variable domain reads DVKVTQSSRYLVKRTGEKVFLECVQDMDHENMFWYRQDPGLGLRLIYFSYDVKMKEKGDIPEGYSVSREKKERFSLILESASTNQTSMYLCASRSGLPGQINEKLFFGSGTQLSVL.

The CDR3 reads CASSLLGRQYTEAFF. The CDR3 DNA is TGTGCCAGCAGTTTGTTGGGGCGGCAATACACTGAAGCTTTCTTT. The chain joins TRBV27 to TRBJ1-1; maybe TRBD1 (5 bases). Germline loops: CDR1 MNHEY, CDR2 SMNVEV (reference sequence). V was shortened by 3 bases and J by 3 bases, with 14 bases between the two germline ends. This CDR3 has 15 residues.

The chain carries TRBV5-1 and TRBJ1-1; perhaps TRBD1 as D (6 bases). The ends were cut back, 2 bases at V and 7 bases at J, with 24 bases in the middle. The CDR3 extends over 17 amino acids. The germline V gene encodes CDR1 SGHRS and CDR2 YFSETQ. CDR3 nucleotide sequence: TGCGCCAGCAGCTTCACACCCCTTAGCACAGGGTCCTTTGAAGCTTTCTTT. This sequence encodes CASSFTPLSTGSFEAFF.

This clone was detected only a few times. The genes are TRBV19 and TRBJ1-1, with a tentative D call TRBD1 (6 bases). Trimming stripped 5 bases from V and 7 bases from J, with 14 bases between. CDR3 length equals 13 residues. CDR1 LNHDA and CDR2 SQIVND come from the germline V gene (reference sequence). The CDR3 DNA is TGTGCCAGTAGTGGGGGCCGGTATCTTGAAGCTTTCTTT. Protein sequence: CASSGGRYLEAFF.

In its sample, this clone was seen once. The rearrangement joins TRBV7-2 to TRBJ2-1; D is ambiguous. V was trimmed by 0 bases and J by 0 bases, leaving 12 bases between them. CDR1 and CDR2 from the germline V gene are SGHTA and FQGNSA. The CDR3 runs 17 residues. Here the CDR3 DNA reads TGTGCCAGCAGCTTAGCGGTGGCGGTTAGCTCCTACAATGAGCAGTTCTTC. This gives the protein CASSLAVAVSSYNEQFF.

The CDR3 loop reads CASSEYGGGVRSYEQYF. The CDR3 DNA reads as TGTGCCAGCAGTGAATATGGGGGAGGTGTCCGCTCCTACGAGCAGTACTTC. V is TRBV25-1 and J is TRBJ2-7; tentative D call: TRBD2 (6 bases). V was trimmed by 0 bases and J by 0 bases, leaving 15 bases between them. In germline, CDR1 is MGHDK, CDR2 SYGVNS. The length of the CDR3 is 17 residues.

This chain connects TRBV28 to TRBJ2-7; 7 bases are shared with TRBD1. The germline CDR1 and CDR2 sequences are MDHEN and SYDVKM. The CDR3 is 17 residues long. J was trimmed by 1 base and V by 3 bases; bases with no gene match: 12. CDR3 nucleotides: TGTGCCAGCAGTTTTGGGATAGGACAGGACGGATCCTACGAGCAGTACTTC. Its protein product is CASSFGIGQDGSYEQYF.

This rearrangement joins TRBV6-2 or TRBV6-3 to TRBJ2-7; maybe TRBD1 (5 bases). V was trimmed by 2 bases and J by 2 bases, leaving 19 bases between them. Germline loops: CDR1 MNHEY, CDR2 SVGEGT. The CDR3 length is 17 residues. CDR3 sequence reads: CASSYQLRQRRTYEQYF. The CDR3 region has the DNA TGTGCCAGCAGTTACCAACTTAGACAGAGACGAACCTACGAGCAGTACTTC.

The genes are TRBV19 and TRBJ1-2, with 9 bases fitting TRBD1. V was pared by 6 bases and J by 0 bases, with 5 bases of the junction left unmatched. The CDR3 is 15 amino acids. Germline CDR1 reads LNHDA; CDR2 reads SQIVND (reference sequence). The CDR3 here is CASSLQGASNYGYTF. The CDR3 nucleotides are TGTGCCAGTAGCCTACAGGGGGCCTCTAACTATGGCTACACCTTC.

The gene calls are TRBV29-1 and TRBJ1-2; D is uncertain. Between the trimmed V and J ends, which lost 6 bases and 1 base, there was a span of 9 bases. This CDR3 comprises 12 residues. CDR1 SQVTM and CDR2 ANQGSEA come from the germline V gene. CDR3 residues: CSVTMGNYGYTF. CDR3 in DNA: TGCAGCGTGACTATGGGTAACTATGGCTACACCTTC.

This clone was counted between two and nine times. The chain uses TRBV5-1 and TRBJ2-1; D possibly corresponds to TRBD1 (6 bases). V dropped 3 bases and J dropped 9 bases, with 19 bases sitting between them. The germline gives CDR1 SGHRS, CDR2 YFSETQ. This CDR3 is 15 amino acids long. CDR3 region: CASSSSRGTPSEQFF. The CDR3, as DNA: TGCGCCAGCAGCTCCTCTAGGGGGACACCCTCTGAGCAGTTCTTC.

The chain uses TRBV12-3 or TRBV12-4 and TRBJ1-1, with 8 bases aligning to TRBD1. This CDR3 comprises 13 residues. V dropped 5 bases and J dropped 11; count of bases not matched to a gene: 10. The CDR3 loop is CASSIGQGFGAFF. CDR3 bases: TGTGCCAGCAGTATCGGACAGGGCTTTGGGGCTTTCTTT.

The V and J genes are TRBV29-1 and TRBJ2-1, with 12 bases matching TRBD1. The germline V gene has CDR1 SQVTM and CDR2 ANQGSEA. CDR3 size: 14 residues. The CDR3 DNA reads as TGCAGTGGGGGACAGGGGGCCTTGTACAATGAGCAGTTCTTC. Its protein is CSGGQGALYNEQFF.

Notes on this clone: The junction departs from germline at one end; a sequencing error may be responsible. The CDR3 nucleotides are TGTGCCAGCCGTGAAAACCGGGACAGGCCCCAGTACTTC. Translated: CASRENRDRPQYF. The rearrangement joins TRBV6-1 to TRBJ2-7; 8 bases align to TRBD1. The CDR3 is 13 residues long. Per the germline V gene, CDR1 is MNHNS and CDR2 is SASEGT.

This chain connects TRBV19 to TRBJ2-5; D is unclear. Per germline, CDR1 LNHDA and CDR2 SQIVND (reference sequence). The CDR3 contains 11 residues. Trimming shortened V by 9 bases and J by 5 bases, and 10 bases separated the two germline ends. For the CDR3, the DNA is TGTGCCAGCTCCCGGTGGGAGACCCAGTACTTC. It codes for CASSRWETQYF.

This clone has a handful of counts. The CDR3 here is CASRRRVGAGNTIYF. In DNA, the CDR3 is TGTGCCAGCCGTCGGAGGGTAGGAGCCGGAAACACCATATATTTT. The chain links TRBV27 to TRBJ1-3; D is uncertain. Deletions cut 8 bases from V and 4 bases from J, with 18 bases between. Germline assignment: CDR1 MNHEY and CDR2 SMNVEV (reference sequence). The CDR3 totals 15 residues.

V is TRBV4-1 and J is TRBJ1-2; 11 nucleotides match TRBD1. The trim removed 0 bases at V and 4 bases at J, leaving 4 bases unmatched. CDR1 is MGHRA and CDR2 is YSYEKL in the germline V gene. The CDR3 is made up of 16 amino acids. The CDR3 nucleotides read TGCGCCAGCAGCCAAGACTCCGGGACAGGGGGCTATGGCTACACCTTC. It yields the protein CASSQDSGTGGYGYTF.

The genes are TRBV7-2 and TRBJ2-1; 7 nucleotides line up with TRBD2. The CDR3 spans 17 residues. The junction had 7 bases not matched to a gene; V was cut back by 1 base and J by 1 base. Germline CDR1 reads SGHTA; CDR2 reads FQGNSA. CDR3 sequence reads: CASSLGAGTLSYNEQFF. DNA of the CDR3: TGTGCCAGCAGCTTAGGAGCGGGGACTCTATCCTACAATGAGCAGTTCTTC.

V usage is TRBV5-1 and J usage is TRBJ2-3, with TRBD2 identical over 8 bases. Germline V lookup: CDR1 SGHRS, CDR2 YFSETQ. V was pared by 4 bases and J by 0 bases, with 4 bases of the junction left unmatched. CDR3 length: 15 residues. The CDR3 DNA reads TGCGCCAGCAGCGCGCCTAGCGGGAGCACAGATACGCAGTATTTT. Its translation: CASSAPSGSTDTQYF.

J is TRBJ2-7 and V is TRBV3-1 (or the pseudogene TRBV3-2); D might be TRBD2 (5 bases). The CDR3 sequence is 12 residues long. Germline CDR1 and CDR2: LGHDT and YNNKEL (reference sequence). V lost 4 bases, J lost 1 base, and 5 bases lay in between. The CDR3 protein is CASSPGSYEQYF. The CDR3 DNA follows: TGTGCCAGCAGCCCGGGGTCCTACGAGCAGTACTTC.

This clone was picked up one time. The genes are TRBV6-5 and TRBJ2-7; TRBD1 agrees at 9 bases. Germline trimming cut 6 bases from V and 4 bases from J; bases unmatched to any gene: 4. The germline CDR1 and CDR2 sequences are MNHEY and SVGAGI. The CDR3 totals 13 residues. The CDR3 loop is CASRGQGTYEQYF. In nucleotides, the CDR3 is TGTGCCAGCAGAGGACAGGGGACTTACGAGCAGTACTTC.

This rearrangement joins TRBV10-3 to TRBJ1-5; a possible D gene is TRBD1 (6 bases). V dropped 3 bases and J dropped 2 bases, with 8 bases sitting between them. The CDR3 is made up of 14 amino acids. Germline V gives CDR1 ENHRY, CDR2 SYGVKD. The CDR3 bases are TGTGCCATCAGTGACAGGGGCGGCAATCAGCCCCAGCATTTT. Its translation: CAISDRGGNQPQHF.